These T cell receptor beta chains were read from a single sample in a study of identical twins. TCRdb itself ran the 5' RACE reads through MiXCR, one entry per CDR3 protein. The profile shows hundreds of thousands of distinct CDR3 sequences, 20% to 25% of them singletons. These data were also reused for a study on yellow fever vaccine responses in identical twins.

The sequencing sample was made of CD4+ T cells sorted from blood. These receptors came from a woman aged 18-30 years in good health. CDR3s include the opening cysteine and the closing phenylalanine or tryptophan. The D gene is left open where the match is weak. Clone sizes are given selectively: once, few, many, or a class where the clone is expanded.

J	V	D	size	DNA	CDR3
TRBJ2-5	TRBV5-1	.	few	TGCGCCAGCAGCTTGTTGAGACAGCAAGAGACCCAGTACTTC	CASSLLRQQETQYF
TRBJ2-1	TRBV12-3/TRBV12-4	.	.	TGTGCCAGCAGTTTGAGACAGGCCGGCGGGGATGAGCAGTTCTTC	CASSLRQAGGDEQFF
TRBJ2-1	TRBV12-3/TRBV12-4	TRBD2	few	TGTGCCAGCAGTTTAATGGGACTAGCCTACAATGAGCAGTTCTTC	CASSLMGLAYNEQFF
TRBJ1-1	TRBV7-3	TRBD1	.	TGTGCCAGCAGCCCCCGCCCCGGGACAGGGGCTGAAGCTTTCTTT	CASSPRPGTGAEAFF
TRBJ2-2	TRBV5-1	TRBD2	.	TGCGCCAGCAGCGGTGCGGGGGTGAACACCGGGGAGCTGTTTTTT	CASSGAGVNTGELFF
TRBJ2-1	TRBV2	TRBD2	.	TGTGCCAGCAGGACTAGCGGGAAAGTGAATGAGCAGTTCTTC	CASRTSGKVNEQFF
TRBJ2-2	TRBV20-1	TRBD2	few	TGCAGTGCTAGGTCCGGGGGGGCTTCCGGGGAGCTGTTTTTT	CSARSGGASGELFF
TRBJ2-1	TRBV5-1	TRBD2	many	TGCGCCAGCAGCCCCAGGACTAGCGGGAGTGGGGGTGAGCAGTTCTTC	CASSPRTSGSGGEQFF
TRBJ1-5	TRBV20-1	TRBD1	.	TGCAGTGCTAGAGCCGGGGGGACAGGGGCTCAGCCCCAGCATTTT	CSARAGGTGAQPQHF
TRBJ2-1	TRBV5-1	TRBD1	.	TGCGCCAGCAGCCCCTCAGGGGGCCGAACCTACAATGAGCAGTTCTTC	CASSPSGGRTYNEQFF
TRBJ2-3	TRBV12-3/TRBV12-4	.	few	TGTGCCAGCAGTTGGGCCGAGGGGAGGACAGATACGCAGTATTTT	CASSWAEGRTDTQYF
TRBJ2-1	TRBV19	.	.	TGTGCCAGTAGTCGCGTCGGGTTTCTGAATGAGCAGTTCTTC	CASSRVGFLNEQFF
TRBJ2-3	TRBV20-1	TRBD2	few	TGCAGTGCTAGTAGGGGGACTAGCGGGCTCTCAGATACGCAGTATTTT	CSASRGTSGLSDTQYF
TRBJ2-5	TRBV5-1	.	.	TGCGCCAGCTCAGGACCCAGCCAGGAAACCCAGTACTTC	CASSGPSQETQYF
TRBJ1-6	TRBV4-1	TRBD1	.	TGCGCCAGCAGCGGCCGGGACAGGGAATCTTATTCACCCCTCCACTTT	CASSGRDRESYSPLHF
TRBJ2-3	TRBV6-1	TRBD1	.	TGTGCCAGCAAGATACAGGGGGCCGGGACAGATACGCAGTATTTT	CASKIQGAGTDTQYF
TRBJ1-6	TRBV27	.	.	TGTGCCAGCAGAGTTATTCCCTCGTCGGGGTCACCCCTCCACTTT	CASRVIPSSGSPLHF
TRBJ1-2	TRBV7-9	TRBD1	.	TGTGCCAGCAGCTCCGGACAGGGCCTTAACTATGGCTACACCTTC	CASSSGQGLNYGYTF
TRBJ2-5	TRBV11-3	TRBD1	.	TGTGCCAGCAGCCCGCGTAAACAGGGGACCGAAGAGACCCAGTACTTC	CASSPRKQGTEETQYF
TRBJ1-1	TRBV5-1	.	few	TGCGCCAGCAGGGAGGTTACAGGGTCTTTCCTTTTTGAAGCTTTCTTT	CASREVTGSFLFEAFF
TRBJ2-1	TRBV20-1	TRBD2	few	TGCAGTGCTAGGGGCCAGCTAGCGGGGGGAGGCAATGAGCAGTTCTTC	CSARGQLAGGGNEQFF
TRBJ2-1	TRBV3-1	TRBD1	.	TGTGCCAGCAGCCAAGAACAATGGGGCTTAGGACAGGCTGTGGGTGAGCAGTTCTTC	CASSQEQWGLGQAVGEQFF
TRBJ2-2	TRBV7-7	TRBD1	.	TGTGCCAGCAGCACAGACAGGGGGCTCGGGGAGCTGTTTTTT	CASSTDRGLGELFF
TRBJ2-5	TRBV15	.	few	TGTGCCACCAGCAGAGATTCCATGGGGGGTTACAAGACCCAGTACTTC	CATSRDSMGGYKTQYF
TRBJ1-1	TRBV12-3/TRBV12-4	.	.	TGTGCCAGCAGTTTAGCGCACGGGCCAAACACTGAAGCTTTCTTT	CASSLAHGPNTEAFF
TRBJ2-7	TRBV29-1	TRBD2	few	TGCAGCGTTGAAGAGCGACCTACTAGCGGGAGGAACGAGCAGTACTTC	CSVEERPTSGRNEQYF
TRBJ2-1	TRBV20-1	TRBD1	few	TGCAGTGCTTACCGACAGGGGGCCCAAAATGAGCAGTTCTTC	CSAYRQGAQNEQFF
TRBJ2-1	TRBV19	.	.	TGTGCCAGCGGGACAGGGACTAGCTACAATGAGCAGTTCTTC	CASGTGTSYNEQFF
TRBJ1-1	TRBV7-9	.	few	TGTGCCAGCAGCTCAGCGAAGGTCCCCACCTATGAAGCTTTCTTT	CASSSAKVPTYEAFF
TRBJ1-1	TRBV24-1	.	.	TGTGCCACCAGTGACCGTCGGACGGTGAACACTGAAGCTTTCTTT	CATSDRRTVNTEAFF
TRBJ2-4	TRBV20-1	.	few	TGCAGTGCTCCGTCACAATACGGGGACATTCAGTACTTC	CSAPSQYGDIQYF
TRBJ2-1	TRBV7-9	TRBD1	.	TGTGCCAGCAGCTTACCGACAGGGGTCAATGAGCAGTTCTTC	CASSLPTGVNEQFF
TRBJ2-3	TRBV13	TRBD1	few	TGTGCCAGCAGCTATAGACAGGGTATCGCAGATACGCAGTATTTT	CASSYRQGIADTQYF
TRBJ2-3	TRBV28	TRBD2	.	TGTGCCAGCTCACTGCCCGGGACTAGCAGCACAGATACGCAGTATTTT	CASSLPGTSSTDTQYF
TRBJ1-4	TRBV18	.	once	TGTGCCAGCTCACCACCGATGGCCCCGGGGTCTGAAAAACTGTTTTTT	CASSPPMAPGSEKLFF
TRBJ2-1	TRBV6-5	.	.	TGTGCCAGCAGTTACTCCTCGGGACACCAGAGCTCCTACAATGAGCAGTTCTTC	CASSYSSGHQSSYNEQFF